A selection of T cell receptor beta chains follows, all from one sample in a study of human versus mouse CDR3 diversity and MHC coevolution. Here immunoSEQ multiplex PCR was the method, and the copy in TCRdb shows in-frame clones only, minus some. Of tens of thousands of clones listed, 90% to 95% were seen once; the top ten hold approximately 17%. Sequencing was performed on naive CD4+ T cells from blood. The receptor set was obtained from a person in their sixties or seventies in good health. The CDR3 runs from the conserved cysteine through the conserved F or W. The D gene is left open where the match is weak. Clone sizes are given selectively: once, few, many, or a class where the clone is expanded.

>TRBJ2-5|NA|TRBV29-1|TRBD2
TGCAGCGGGGGACTAGAAGAGACCCAGTACTTC
CSGGLEETQYF
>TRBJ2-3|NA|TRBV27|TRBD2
TGTGCCAGCAGTTCTCTAGCGGGGGTCCGGGATACGCAGTATTTT
CASSSLAGVRDTQYF
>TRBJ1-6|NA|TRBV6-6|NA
TGTGCCAGCAGTTACTCGAGGGTAGCCAATTCACCCCTCCACTTT
CASSYSRVANSPLHF
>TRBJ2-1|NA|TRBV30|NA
TGTGCCTGGATATTTGGGGGAGGAAGCTCCTACAATGAGCAGTTCTTC
CAWIFGGGSSYNEQFF
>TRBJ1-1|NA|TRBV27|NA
TGTGCCAGCAGTTTTCGCGTCTCGAACACTGAAGCTTTCTTT
CASSFRVSNTEAFF
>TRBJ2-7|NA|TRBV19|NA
TGTGCCAGTAGACCCCCCCCACTCCGGAGCGAGCAGTACTTC
CASRPPPLRSEQYF
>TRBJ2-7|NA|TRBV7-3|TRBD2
TGTGCCAGCAGCTTAAGGGTGGCGGGAGTAGGCGAGCAGTACTTC
CASSLRVAGVGEQYF
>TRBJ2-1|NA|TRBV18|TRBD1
TGTGCCAGCTCACTCTCGGGCGGGACAGGGGCTACCTTCAGCTCCTACAATGAGCAGTTCTTC
CASSLSGGTGATFSSYNEQFF
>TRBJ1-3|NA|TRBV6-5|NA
TGTGCCAGCAGGAGGGACAAAGACACCATATATTTT
CASRRDKDTIYF
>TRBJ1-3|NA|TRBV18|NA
TGTGCCAGCTCACCCAGAATCACGGAGGGCTCTGGAAACACCATATATTTT
CASSPRITEGSGNTIYF
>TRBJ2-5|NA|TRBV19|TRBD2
TGTGCCAGTCGGCGAGCGGGGGTCGGAGAGACCCAGTACTTC
CASRRAGVGETQYF
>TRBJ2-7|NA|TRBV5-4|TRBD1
TGTGCCAGCAGCTTGGTTGGGCAGGGGGCGCGGAGGGAGCAGTACTTC
CASSLVGQGARREQYF
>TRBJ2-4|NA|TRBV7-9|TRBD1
TGTGCCAGCAGCTTTGCCCCGACAGGGCCCAAAAACATTCAGTACTTC
CASSFAPTGPKNIQYF
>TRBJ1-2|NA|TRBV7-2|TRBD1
TGTGCCAGCAGCTTAGGCACAGGGGCGCGAGATGGCTACACCTTC
CASSLGTGARDGYTF
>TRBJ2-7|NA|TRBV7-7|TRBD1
TGTGCCAGCAGCCCCAAAGAGGGGGCGCAGCAGTACTTC
CASSPKEGAQQYF
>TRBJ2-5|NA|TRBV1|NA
TGCACCAGCAGCCAAGACCGGGAGCAAGAGACCCAGTACTTC
CTSSQDREQETQYF
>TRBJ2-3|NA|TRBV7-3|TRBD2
TGTGCCAGCAGCTTATCAGCCGGGGGGGCAGATACGCAGTATTTT
CASSLSAGGADTQYF
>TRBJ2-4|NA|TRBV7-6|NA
TGTGCCAGCAGCCCAGGAGCGGACATTCAGTACTTC
CASSPGADIQYF
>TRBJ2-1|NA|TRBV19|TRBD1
TGTGCCAGTAGTTCGGGACAGGGAGTCGTGTCGAATGAGCAGTTCTTC
CASSSGQGVVSNEQFF
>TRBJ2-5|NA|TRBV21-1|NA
TGTGCCAGCAGCAACCCGAGCGGGAGGGCCATTGAGACCCAGTACTTC
CASSNPSGRAIETQYF
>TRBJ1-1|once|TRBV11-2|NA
TGTGCCAGCAGCTTAGGGTACATGAACACTGAAGCTTTCTTT
CASSLGYMNTEAFF
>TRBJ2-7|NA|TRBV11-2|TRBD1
TGTGCCAGCAGCATACGACAGGGCCCCTACGAGCAGTACTTC
CASSIRQGPYEQYF
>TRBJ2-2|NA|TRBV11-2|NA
TGTGCCAGCAGCTTAGAGGGGGCTAAAACTGGGAACACCGGGGAGCTGTTTTTT
CASSLEGAKTGNTGELFF
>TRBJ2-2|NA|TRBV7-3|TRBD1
TGTGCCAGCAGCTCACCCCGGGACAGGAACACCGGGGAGCTGTTTTTT
CASSSPRDRNTGELFF
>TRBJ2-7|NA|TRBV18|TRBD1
TGTGCCAGCTCACTATCCGGGACAGGATCCTACGAGCAGTACTTC
CASSLSGTGSYEQYF
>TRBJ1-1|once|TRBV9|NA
TGTGCCAGCAGCCCCCAGACACAAACGACTGAAGCTTTCTTT
CASSPQTQTTEAFF
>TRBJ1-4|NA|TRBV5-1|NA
TGCGCCAGCAGCTTAGAAGGAAGGGGAACTGAAAAACTGTTTTTT
CASSLEGRGTEKLFF
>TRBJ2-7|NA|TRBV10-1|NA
TGCGCCAGCAGTGAGGGCCAGGGATACGAGCAGTACTTC
CASSEGQGYEQYF
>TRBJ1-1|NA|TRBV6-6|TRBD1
TGTGCCAGCAGTTACGGACAGGATAACACTGAAGCTTTCTTT
CASSYGQDNTEAFF
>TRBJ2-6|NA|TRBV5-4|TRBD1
TGTGCCAGCAGCTTGCGACAGGGCTCTGGGGCCAACGTCCTGACTTTC
CASSLRQGSGANVLTF
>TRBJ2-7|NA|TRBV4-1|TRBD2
TGCGCCAGCAGCCAAGAAGAGTGGCTAGCGGCCCCCTACGAGCAGTACTTC
CASSQEEWLAAPYEQYF
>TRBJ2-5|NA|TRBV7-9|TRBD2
TGTGCCAGCAGCTTAAGGGGGACTAGCGGGAGGGGAGAGACCCAGTACTTC
CASSLRGTSGRGETQYF
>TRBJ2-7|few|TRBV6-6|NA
TGTGCCAGCAGTCAGTTAACCGGGACACAGCAGTACTTC
CASSQLTGTQQYF
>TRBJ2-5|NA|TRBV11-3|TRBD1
TGTGCCAGCAGCTTAGGCTCGGGACAGGGGGTAGAGACCCAGTACTTC
CASSLGSGQGVETQYF
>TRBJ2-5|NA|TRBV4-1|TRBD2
TGCGCCAGCAGCCAAGAGATCTCTAGCGGGAGCGGGGAGACCCAGTACTTC
CASSQEISSGSGETQYF
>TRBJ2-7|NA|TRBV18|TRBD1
TGTGCCAGCTCACTGACCGGGACAGCAACCTACGAGCAGTACTTC
CASSLTGTATYEQYF
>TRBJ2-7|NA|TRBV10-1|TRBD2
TGCGCCAGCAGCTCTAGCGGCACCTACGAGCAGTACTTC
CASSSSGTYEQYF
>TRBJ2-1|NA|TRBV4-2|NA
TGTGCCAGCAGCCAAAGGGGGTCGGCGGGAGCCTACAATGAGCAGTTCTTC
CASSQRGSAGAYNEQFF
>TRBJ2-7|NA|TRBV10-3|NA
TGTGCCATCAGTGGGAGGAGCTACGAGCAGTACTTC
CAISGRSYEQYF
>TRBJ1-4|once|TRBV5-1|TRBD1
TGCGCCAGCAGCCGACGGGCAGGGGGCTCTGTAACTAATGAAAAACTGTTTTTT
CASSRRAGGSVTNEKLFF
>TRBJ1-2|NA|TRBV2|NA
TGTGCCAGCAGACCGGGAGTGAACTATGGCTACACCTTC
CASRPGVNYGYTF
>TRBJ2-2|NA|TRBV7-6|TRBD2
TGTGCCAGCAGCTTAGGTGTCGGGACTAGCGCCGGGGAGCTGTTTTTT
CASSLGVGTSAGELFF
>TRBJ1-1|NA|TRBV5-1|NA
TGCGCCAGCAGCTTGGTGGGGGGTGGAGTGAACACTGAAGCTTTCTTT
CASSLVGGGVNTEAFF
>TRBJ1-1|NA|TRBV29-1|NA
TGCAGCGTTGAAGATTGGGGGGTCGGGGAAGCTTTCTTT
CSVEDWGVGEAFF
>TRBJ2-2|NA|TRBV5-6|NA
TGTGCCAGCAGCTTGGACAGGGGGGGGAACACCGGGGAGCTGTTTTTT
CASSLDRGGNTGELFF
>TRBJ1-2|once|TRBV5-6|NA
TGTGCCAGCAGGACCGGGAGGAACTATGGCTACACCTTC
CASRTGRNYGYTF
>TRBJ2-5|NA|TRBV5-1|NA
TGCGCCAGCAGCCCGGGGAACTTCCAAGAGACCCAGTACTTC
CASSPGNFQETQYF
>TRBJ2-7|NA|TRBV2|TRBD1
TGTGCCAGCAGCTCGACAGGGGGCTACGAGCAGTACTTC
CASSSTGGYEQYF
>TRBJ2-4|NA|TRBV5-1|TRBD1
TGCGCCAGCAGCTCGGGGACAGGGGTGAACATTCAGTACTTC
CASSSGTGVNIQYF
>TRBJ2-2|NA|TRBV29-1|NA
TGCAGCGTACGGCCCTCCGGGGGTAAAGCCGGGGAGCTGTTTTTT
CSVRPSGGKAGELFF
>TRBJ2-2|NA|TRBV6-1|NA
TGTGCCAGCAGCCGCGACAGGTTAGCCGGGGAGCTGTTTTTT
CASSRDRLAGELFF
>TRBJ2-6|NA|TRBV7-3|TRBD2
TGTGCCAGCAGCTTTGGGGGGGCTGGGGCCAACGTCCTGACTTTC
CASSFGGAGANVLTF
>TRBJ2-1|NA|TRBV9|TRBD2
TGTGCCAGCAGCGGGGCTAGCGGGAGTGTGTATGAGCAGTTCTTC
CASSGASGSVYEQFF
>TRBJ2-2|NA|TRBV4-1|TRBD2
TGCGCCAGCAGCCAAGATTGGGCGGGAGACACCGGGGAGCTGTTTTTT
CASSQDWAGDTGELFF
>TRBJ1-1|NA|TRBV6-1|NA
TGTGCCAGCAGTGAAGCTTGGCAGGGTGAAGCTTTCTTT
CASSEAWQGEAFF
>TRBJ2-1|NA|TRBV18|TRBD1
TGTGCCAGCTCACCGGGACAGAGAAACAATGAGCAGTTCTTC
CASSPGQRNNEQFF